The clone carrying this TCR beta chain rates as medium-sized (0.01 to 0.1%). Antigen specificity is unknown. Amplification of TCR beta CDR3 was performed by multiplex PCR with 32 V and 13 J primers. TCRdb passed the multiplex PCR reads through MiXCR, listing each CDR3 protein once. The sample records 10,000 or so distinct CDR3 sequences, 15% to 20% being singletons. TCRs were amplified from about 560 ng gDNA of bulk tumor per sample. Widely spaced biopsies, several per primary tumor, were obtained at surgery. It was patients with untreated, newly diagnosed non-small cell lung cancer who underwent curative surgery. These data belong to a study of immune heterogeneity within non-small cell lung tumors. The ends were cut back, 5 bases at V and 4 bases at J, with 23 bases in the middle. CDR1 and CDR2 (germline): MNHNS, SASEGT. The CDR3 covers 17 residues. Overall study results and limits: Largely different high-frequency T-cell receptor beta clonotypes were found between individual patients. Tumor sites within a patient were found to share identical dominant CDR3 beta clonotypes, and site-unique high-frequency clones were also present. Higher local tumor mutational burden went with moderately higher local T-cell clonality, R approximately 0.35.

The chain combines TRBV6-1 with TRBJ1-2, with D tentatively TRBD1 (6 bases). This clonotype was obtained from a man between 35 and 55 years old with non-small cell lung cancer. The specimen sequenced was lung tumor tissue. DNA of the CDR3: TGTGCCAGCAGTTCCTACGTAGAGGGGGTAGGAAGCTATGGCTACACCTTC. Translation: CASSSYVEGVGSYGYTF.